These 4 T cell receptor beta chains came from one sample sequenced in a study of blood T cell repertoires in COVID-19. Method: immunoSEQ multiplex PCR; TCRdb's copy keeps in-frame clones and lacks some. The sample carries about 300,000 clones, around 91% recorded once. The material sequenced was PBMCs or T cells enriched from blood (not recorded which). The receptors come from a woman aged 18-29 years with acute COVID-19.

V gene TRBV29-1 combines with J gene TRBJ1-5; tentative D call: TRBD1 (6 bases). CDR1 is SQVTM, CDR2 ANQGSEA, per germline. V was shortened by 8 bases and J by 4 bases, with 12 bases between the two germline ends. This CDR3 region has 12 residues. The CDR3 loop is CSIGGPNQPQHF. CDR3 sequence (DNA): TGCAGCATAGGGGGTCCAAATCAGCCCCAGCATTTT.

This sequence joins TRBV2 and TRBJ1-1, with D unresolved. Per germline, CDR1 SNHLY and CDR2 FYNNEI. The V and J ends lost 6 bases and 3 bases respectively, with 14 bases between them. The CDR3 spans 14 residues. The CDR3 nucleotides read TGTGCCAGCAGAATGACCCGGGTGGACACTGAAGCTTTCTTT. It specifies CASRMTRVDTEAFF.

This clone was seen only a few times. The CDR3 bases are TGTGCCAGTAGATTCCACGGGACGAACACCGGGGAGCTGTTTTTT. Amino acids: CASRFHGTNTGELFF. V is TRBV19 and J is TRBJ2-2; D is perhaps TRBD2 (5 bases). V was pared by 6 bases and J by 0 bases, with 11 bases between. This CDR3 contains 15 residues. The germline CDR1 and CDR2 sequences are LNHDA and SQIVND (reference sequence).

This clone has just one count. CDR3 protein: CASSQGSRHGYTF. The CDR3 DNA is TGTGCCAGCAGCCAAGGGTCTAGACATGGCTACACCTTC. This rearrangement joins TRBV14 to TRBJ1-2; no clear D gene. The V end was cut by 1 base, the J end by 6 bases, with 9 bases between. The CDR3 loop spans 13 amino acids. Per germline, CDR1 SGHDN and CDR2 FVKESK.